These 28 T cell receptor beta chains share one sample of origin, sequenced in a study of T cell responses to AZD1222 COVID-19 vaccine (dated by TCRdb to about 2021). The sample's time point label, in plain terms: baseline before first vaccination. The protocol used for the library was the immunoSEQ multiplex PCR assay. TCRdb re-hosts the immuneACCESS table, in-frame sequences only. Its copies lack some clones; in the studies checked, an unresolved V gene accounts for under half of them, and the cause for the rest is not known. This sample gives tens of thousands of clones in total; about nine tenths of them show up just once. The ten largest clones represent roughly 2.4% of the sample. Sequencing was performed on peripheral blood, taken on day 0 of AZD1222 vaccination. The receptors here all came from an adult in good health.

The chain links TRBV7-9 to TRBJ1-2; D remains unclear. The CDR3 runs 12 residues. Germline V CDR1 and CDR2: SEHNR, FQNEAQ (reference sequence). V lost 4 bases and J 4 bases, leaving 7 bases between the germline ends. The CDR3: CASSSQSYGYTF. DNA for the CDR3: TGTGCCAGCAGCTCACAGTCCTATGGCTACACCTTC.

The rearrangement links TRBV9 to TRBJ2-7; D unclear. CDR3 length equals 15 residues. The germline V and J ends were trimmed by 0 bases and 0 bases, with 10 bases remaining between them. Looked up from germline, CDR1 is SGDLS and CDR2 is YYNGEE. The CDR3: CASSVGYPNSYEQYF. The CDR3 nucleotides are TGTGCCAGCAGCGTAGGGTATCCGAACTCCTACGAGCAGTACTTC.

The gene calls are TRBV24-1 and TRBJ2-7; no definite D call. The CDR3 is 12 residues long. The V gene lost 12 bases and the J gene lost 7 bases, with 18 bases spanning the gap. Germline loops: CDR1 KGHDR, CDR2 SFDVKD. CDR3 sequence reads: CAPNPRDTEQYF. CDR3 in DNA: TGTGCCCCCAATCCGCGCGACACGGAGCAGTACTTC.

This chain links TRBV12-5 with TRBJ1-1; D not resolved. V lost 7 bases and J lost 0, with 12 bases in between. The CDR3 sequence is 14 residues long. CDR1 is LGHNT, CDR2 FRNRAP, per germline. CDR3 sequence reads: CASAPDGLNTEAFF. The CDR3 DNA reads as TGTGCTAGTGCCCCGGACGGTTTGAACACTGAAGCTTTCTTT.

The rearrangement links TRBV23-1 to TRBJ1-1, with 8 bases that match TRBD1. TRBV23-1 is treated as an ORF (open reading frame) with a function not yet certain. Unmatched junction bases numbered 10, after V lost 5 bases and J lost 2 bases. The length of the CDR3 is 16 residues. The chain's CDR3 is CASSWRTGRLNTEAFF. CDR3 DNA: TGCGCCAGCAGTTGGAGGACAGGGCGCCTCAACACTGAAGCTTTCTTT.

The table lists this clone with a few counts. The V and J genes are TRBV6-1 and TRBJ2-5; D remains ambiguous. V lost 2 bases, J lost 4 bases, and 5 bases lay in between. The CDR3 is 12 residues long. CDR1 and CDR2 from the germline V gene are MNHNS and SASEGT. The CDR3 is CASSEWGETQYF. CDR3 DNA sequence: TGTGCCAGCAGTGAATGGGGAGAGACCCAGTACTTC.

This clone was counted once. V and J are TRBV2 and TRBJ1-3; D perhaps matches TRBD1 (5 bases). The V gene lost 4 bases and the J gene lost 6 bases, with 19 bases spanning the gap. Germline assignment: CDR1 SNHLY and CDR2 FYNNEI. This CDR3 is 16 amino acids long. In nucleotides, the CDR3 is TGTGCCAGCAGTGGGAGCCAGTGGAGGGGAGAAAACACCATATATTTT. Translated: CASSGSQWRGENTIYF.

The chain combines TRBV3-1 (or the pseudogene TRBV3-2) with TRBJ1-1; D is unclear. Germline V CDR1 and CDR2: LGHDT, YNNKEL (reference sequence). CDR3 length equals 15 residues. Trimming removed 4 bases at V and 3 bases at J, with 15 bases between. CDR3 nucleotides: TGTGCCAGCAGCCGATCGGGATTCTCCGACACTGAAGCTTTCTTT. Its protein is CASSRSGFSDTEAFF.

The V gene is TRBV5-1, the J gene TRBJ2-1; either TRBD1 or TRBD2 may fit D (5 bases each). The CDR3 covers 16 residues. Germline CDR1 SGHRS, CDR2 YFSETQ. The V end lost 4 bases, the J end lost 10 bases, and 24 bases lay between the germline ends. This chain's CDR3 is CASSPDTRPSGQEQFF. The CDR3 nucleotides are TGCGCCAGCAGCCCAGACACCCGGCCTTCGGGGCAGGAGCAGTTCTTC.

This rearrangement joins TRBV5-1 to TRBJ2-3; a weak D match, TRBD1 (5 bases). Germline loops: CDR1 SGHRS, CDR2 YFSETQ. The CDR3 loop spans 12 amino acids. Trimming pared 5 bases from V and 5 bases from J, leaving 9 bases between. CDR3 coding DNA: TGCGCCAGCAGTACAGGTAGAGATACGCAGTATTTT. Protein sequence: CASSTGRDTQYF.

The J gene is TRBJ1-1, the V gene TRBV19; possibly TRBD1 for D (6 bases). The CDR3 has 14 amino acids. Germline values: CDR1 LNHDA, CDR2 SQIVND (reference sequence). Trimming left V 4 bases short and J 4 bases short, with 13 bases between. The CDR3 coding sequence is TGTGCCAGTAGTAGGGCGGGGGGCTCCACTGAAGCTTTCTTT. This translates into CASSRAGGSTEAFF.

The genes are TRBV28 and TRBJ1-5; the D is unclear. The CDR3 loop spans 19 amino acids. The germline gives CDR1 MDHEN, CDR2 SYDVKM. V was shortened by 2 bases and J by 2 bases, with 22 bases between the two germline ends. This CDR3 reads CASSLGKEAIPPGNQPQHF. The CDR3 region has the DNA TGTGCCAGCAGTTTAGGGAAGGAGGCTATACCCCCTGGCAATCAGCCCCAGCATTTT.

This chain connects TRBV5-1 to TRBJ2-7; D might be TRBD1 (6 bases). Trimming stripped 3 bases from V and 0 bases from J, with 16 bases between. Germline CDR1 reads SGHRS; CDR2 reads YFSETQ. The CDR3 consists of 16 residues. CDR3 DNA: TGCGCCAGCAGCTACGATACAGGGACCGTCTCCTACGAGCAGTACTTC. It specifies CASSYDTGTVSYEQYF.

The genes are TRBV6-2 or TRBV6-3 and TRBJ2-1; 12 nucleotides line up with TRBD2. Germline CDR1 and CDR2: MNHEY and SVGEGT. The J segment lost 3 bases and the V segment lost 5 bases, leaving 2 bases of the junction unmatched. The CDR3 consists of 15 residues. The CDR3 DNA reads as TGTGCCAGCAGTCAGGGACTAGCGGGCTACAATGAGCAGTTCTTC. Protein: CASSQGLAGYNEQFF.

This chain joins TRBV2 and TRBJ1-4; D is perhaps TRBD1 (5 bases). From germline, CDR1 is SNHLY and CDR2 FYNNEI. With 6 bases removed from V and 0 bases from J, the gap between germline ends came to 11 bases. The CDR3 contains 15 residues. DNA for the CDR3: TGTGCCAGCAGCGACAGACTCGCAACTAATGAAAAACTGTTTTTT. It yields the protein CASSDRLATNEKLFF.

J is TRBJ2-1 and V is TRBV29-1; 7 bases align to TRBD2. CDR1 and CDR2 (germline): SQVTM, ANQGSEA. Trimming at V came to 0 bases and at J to 5 bases, leaving 7 bases not matched to a gene. CDR3 length: 15 amino acids. The CDR3 nucleotides read TGCAGCGTTGAAGAAGCTAGCGGTTTCGACAATGAGCAGTTCTTC. This codes for CSVEEASGFDNEQFF.

The chain uses TRBV30 and TRBJ1-5, with 7 positions matching TRBD1. Germline V gives CDR1 GTSNPN, CDR2 SVGIG (reference sequence). The CDR3 loop spans 16 amino acids. V shed 2 bases and J 10 bases; nucleotides not matched to a gene: 17. CDR3 nucleotides: TGTGCCTGGAGTCGGGAGGGGGCGCAGGGAGGTTACCCCCAGCATTTT. It yields the protein CAWSREGAQGGYPQHF. The full variable domain, rest sourced from reference TRBV30 and TRBJ1-5, is SQTIHQWPATLVQPVGSPLSLECTVEGTSNPNLYWYRQAAGRGLQLLFYSVGIGQISSEVPQNLSASRPQDRQFILSSKKLLLSDSGFYLCAWSREGAQGGYPQHFGDGTRLSIL.

The rearrangement joins TRBV6-1 to TRBJ1-6, with 7 nucleotides matching TRBD1. Germline loops: CDR1 MNHNS, CDR2 SASEGT. V lost 3 bases and J lost 10; bases outside the gene matches: 9. The CDR3 totals 15 residues. CDR3 protein: CASSDERQGRSPLHF. DNA of the CDR3: TGTGCCAGCAGTGATGAAAGACAGGGACGGTCACCCCTCCACTTT.

The chain is built from TRBV20-1 and TRBJ2-5; D unclear. Germline-derived CDR1 and CDR2 are DFQATT and SNEGSKA (reference sequence). V was cut by 7 bases and J by 1 base, with 7 bases left in between. There are 11 residues in the CDR3. This chain's CDR3 is CSGVVQETQYF. CDR3 coding DNA: TGCAGTGGGGTAGTCCAAGAGACCCAGTACTTC.

The genes are TRBV19 and TRBJ1-1; tentatively, D is TRBD1 (6 bases). This CDR3 is built from 14 residues. Trimming cost V 6 bases and J 1 base, with 12 bases left between them. Germline V gene sequence: CDR1 LNHDA, CDR2 SQIVND (reference sequence). CDR3 bases: TGTGCCAGTAGGAACAGGGCCACGAACACTGAAGCTTTCTTT. As protein: CASRNRATNTEAFF.

The chain carries TRBV10-2 and TRBJ1-5, with no clear D. CDR1 WSHSY and CDR2 SAAADI come from the germline V gene. Between the trimmed V and J ends, which lost 0 bases and 5 bases, there was a span of 8 bases. The CDR3 spans 14 residues. The chain's CDR3 is CASSESGSYQPQHF. The CDR3, as DNA: TGCGCCAGCAGTGAGTCTGGTTCCTATCAGCCCCAGCATTTT.

The V and J genes are TRBV11-2 and TRBJ2-3; D unresolved. The CDR3 has 14 amino acids. Germline CDR1 SGHAT, CDR2 FQNNGV. The germline V and J ends were trimmed by 1 base and 1 base, with 6 bases remaining between them. For the CDR3, the DNA is TGTGCCAGCAGCTTAGTTCAGCGCACAGATACGCAGTATTTT. It codes for CASSLVQRTDTQYF.

The V call is TRBV18, the J call TRBJ2-1; D remains ambiguous. From germline, CDR1 is KGHSH and CDR2 LQKENI. CDR3 length equals 13 residues. Trimming stripped 0 bases from V and 10 bases from J, with 10 bases between. The CDR3 bases are TGTGCCAGCTCACCACCCTTAGGATGGGAGCAGTTCTTC. This sequence encodes CASSPPLGWEQFF.

V usage is TRBV15 and J usage is TRBJ1-4; D is undetermined. V lost 2 bases to trimming and J lost 8 bases, with 27 bases between them. The CDR3 is 19 residues long. The germline V gene encodes CDR1 LNHNV and CDR2 YYDKDF (reference sequence). The CDR3 region has the DNA TGTGCCACCAGCAGACCCCACGACCGACCCACCTCTGTAGGAGAAAAACTGTTTTTT. It yields the protein CATSRPHDRPTSVGEKLFF.

The chain has TRBV15 and TRBJ1-6; D is possibly TRBD1 (5 bases). Germline-derived CDR1 and CDR2 are LNHNV and YYDKDF (reference sequence). The CDR3 is made up of 14 amino acids. The ends were cut back, 1 base at V and 10 bases at J, with 11 bases in the middle. CDR3 bases: TGTGCCACCAGCAGAGGCCAGGGTAACTCACCCCTCCACTTT. Amino acids: CATSRGQGNSPLHF.

This clone occurred once. The CDR3 reads CASRPMGRETQYF. The DNA for the CDR3 is TGTGCCAGCAGACCCATGGGGAGGGAGACCCAGTACTTC. The chain couples TRBV12-3 or TRBV12-4 to TRBJ2-5; D possibly corresponds to TRBD2 (6 bases). Trimming took 6 bases from V and 5 from J, leaving 13 bases between them. This CDR3 region has 13 residues.

V usage is TRBV20-1 and J usage is TRBJ2-1, with D perhaps matching TRBD1 (6 bases). V lost 3 bases and J 12 bases, leaving 15 bases between the germline ends. The CDR3 runs 12 residues. Per germline, CDR1 DFQATT and CDR2 SNEGSKA (reference sequence). CDR3 residues: CSASLKQGGQFF. The CDR3 DNA is TGCAGTGCTAGTCTTAAACAGGGTGGGCAGTTCTTC.

To note about this clone: Additional DNA sequences in this sample encode the identical CDR3. The J gene is TRBJ2-2, the V gene TRBV3-1 (or the pseudogene TRBV3-2); 8 bases match TRBD2. This CDR3 has 15 amino acids. With 5 bases clipped from V and 6 bases from J, the junction kept 8 bases outside the gene matches. Germline loops: CDR1 LGHDT, CDR2 YNNKEL (reference sequence). The CDR3 DNA reads as TGTGCCAGCAGCTTCGGGACGGGGGGGGCCGGGGAGCTGTTTTTT. This translates into CASSFGTGGAGELFF.